The 30 T cell receptor beta chains below were found in one sample sequenced in a study of regulatory T cells in long-lasting Graves disease (dated by TCRdb to about 2021). To prepare the library, multiplex PCR was applied. Sequencing was performed on an Illumina HiSeq 4000. To build TCR beta libraries, CDR3 regions were amplified by Arm-PCR using iRepertoire HTBI primers. Using fastp trimming at Q25 and MiXCR clonotype assembly, TCRdb reanalyzed the public sequencing data and kept in-frame beta chains. Rows with a matching CDR3 protein are joined into one entry that keeps the most common DNA and genes. In all, the sample holds about 460,000 distinct CDR3 sequences, and 22% of those were seen once. The top ten hold 13% of the sample. The label giving this sample's time point can be read as: persistent/refractory GD, antithyroid drugs over 5 years with positive TRAb. RNA was extracted from PBMCs in TRIzol for both TCR sequencing and RNA sequencing.

Material: peripheral blood mononuclear cells (PBMCs), obtained when the disease was refractory, from a patient treated with antithyroid drugs. Receptor source: a female donor with Graves disease.

This clonotype was recorded at least ten times. This chain joins TRBV20-1 and TRBJ1-5, with unresolved D. The V and J ends lost 6 bases and 0 bases respectively, with 9 bases between them. This CDR3 spans 13 amino acids. Per the germline V gene, CDR1 is DFQATT and CDR2 is SNEGSKA (reference sequence). The CDR3 DNA sequence: TGCAGTGCATCAGATGTTAGCAATCAGCCCCAGCATTTT. Translating gives CSASDVSNQPQHF.

This rearrangement joins TRBV5-5 to TRBJ1-4; possible D gene TRBD1, 5 bases. This CDR3 is built from 15 residues. Between the trimmed V and J ends, which lost 0 bases and 3 bases, there was a span of 9 bases. Germline loops: CDR1 SGHKS, CDR2 YYEKEE (reference sequence). CDR3 coding DNA: TGTGCCAGCAGCTTGGAGACAGAATCTAATGAAAAACTGTTTTTT. It translates to CASSLETESNEKLFF.

This clonotype has only a few counts. The chain joins TRBV6-6 to TRBJ2-7; TRBD2 matches 8 bases. This CDR3 contains 17 residues. Trimming took 0 bases from V and 0 from J; bases not matched to a gene: 7. CDR1 and CDR2 from the germline V gene are MNHNY and SVGAGI (reference sequence). This chain's CDR3 is CASSYSLRGAHSYEQYF. As DNA, the CDR3 is TGTGCCAGCAGTTACTCGTTGCGGGGGGCCCACTCCTACGAGCAGTACTTC.

The chain is built from TRBV4-3 and TRBJ2-2, with a weak D call TRBD2 (7 bases). The germline V gene encodes CDR1 LGHNA and CDR2 YSLEER. CDR3 length: 15 residues. The germline V and J ends were trimmed by 4 bases and 7 bases, with 16 bases remaining between them. CDR3 sequence (DNA): TGCGCCAGCAGCCTCAGGGAGGGGGAGGACGGGGAGCTGTTTTTT. It codes for CASSLREGEDGELFF.

This clonotype was seen repeatedly, ten times or more. This rearrangement joins TRBV13 to TRBJ2-7, with a weak D call TRBD1 (6 bases). Germline values: CDR1 PRHDT, CDR2 FYEKMQ (reference sequence). The CDR3 consists of 15 residues. V lost 2 bases, J lost 0 bases, and 11 bases lay in between. The CDR3: CASSLLGTISYEQYF. DNA of the CDR3: TGTGCCAGCAGCTTATTGGGGACAATCTCCTACGAGCAGTACTTC.

The V call is TRBV20-1, the J call TRBJ2-7; D is perhaps TRBD1 (5 bases). The CDR3 length is 15 residues. The ends were cut back, 2 bases at V and 1 base at J, with 15 bases in the middle. Per germline, CDR1 DFQATT and CDR2 SNEGSKA (reference sequence). In DNA, the CDR3 is TGCAGTGCTAGACCCACAGGAGATTTTTCCTACGAGCAGTACTTC. Protein: CSARPTGDFSYEQYF.

This clonotype was seen repeatedly, ten times or more. The V gene is TRBV28, the J gene TRBJ1-1, with D possibly being TRBD1 (6 bases). Germline assignment: CDR1 MDHEN and CDR2 SYDVKM. V gave up 2 bases and J gave up 3 bases, with 28 bases separating them. This CDR3 comprises 20 residues. The chain's CDR3 is CASSLRGWLAGKGGDTEAFF. The CDR3, as DNA: TGTGCCAGCAGTTTAAGGGGTTGGTTGGCAGGGAAAGGGGGGGACACTGAAGCTTTCTTT.

This clonotype occurred many times. This chain links TRBV6-2 or TRBV6-3 with TRBJ1-1, with TRBD1 matching 8 bases. The CDR3 has 15 residues. The junction had 8 bases not matched to a gene; V was cut back by 2 bases and J by 6 bases. Germline CDR1 is MNHEY and CDR2 is SVGEGT. The CDR3 loop reads CASSYGGQGFPEAFF. The CDR3 coding sequence is TGTGCCAGCAGTTACGGCGGACAGGGATTCCCTGAAGCTTTCTTT.

In this sample, this clonotype turned up many times. The rearrangement uses TRBV12-3 or TRBV12-4 and TRBJ1-5, with 10 bases aligning to TRBD1. The V segment lost 5 bases and the J segment 5 bases; nucleotides outside the gene matches: 9. CDR3 length: 16 amino acids. In nucleotides, the CDR3 is TGTGCCAGCAGTCCCGAGGGGACAGGGGACTATCAGCCCCAGCATTTT. This gives the protein CASSPEGTGDYQPQHF.

The V gene is TRBV28, the J gene TRBJ2-7; the match to TRBD1 covers 9 bases. Germline loops: CDR1 MDHEN, CDR2 SYDVKM. This CDR3 is built from 17 residues. The J segment lost 0 bases and the V segment lost 3 bases, leaving 9 bases of the junction unmatched. The chain's CDR3 is CASSLNRGRVSSYEQYF. The CDR3 region has the DNA TGTGCCAGCAGTTTGAACAGGGGGCGAGTCAGCTCCTACGAGCAGTACTTC.

The rearrangement uses TRBV14 and TRBJ1-6; TRBD1 matches 7 bases. This CDR3 region has 13 residues. CDR1 is SGHDN, CDR2 FVKESK, per germline. The ends lost 3 bases at V and 10 bases at J; junction bases unmatched: 3. CDR3 in amino acids: CASSHGTASPLHF. CDR3 DNA: TGTGCCAGCAGCCATGGGACAGCCTCACCCCTCCACTTT.

A single count supports this clonotype. V and J are TRBV5-5 and TRBJ2-1; perhaps TRBD2 as D (6 bases). Germline loops: CDR1 SGHKS, CDR2 YYEKEE (reference sequence). Trimming cost V 4 bases and J 6 bases, with 11 bases left between them. This CDR3 region has 13 residues. CDR3 nucleotide sequence: TGTGCCAGCAGCCCGGGACTTCTCAATGAGCAGTTCTTC. The encoded protein is CASSPGLLNEQFF. Full variable domain (remainder filled in from reference TRBV5-5 and TRBJ2-1): DAGVTQSPTHLIKTRGQQVTLRCSPISGHKSVSWYQQVLGQGPQFIFQYYEKEERGRGNFPDRFSARQFPNYSSELNVNALLLGDSALYLCASSPGLLNEQFFGPGTRLTVL.

This clonotype has more than one count but fewer than ten. This chain joins TRBV6-2 or TRBV6-3 and TRBJ1-2; D uncertain. Trimming took off 0 bases at V and 7 bases at J, with 9 bases between the two ends. This CDR3 has 13 residues. Germline V CDR1 and CDR2: MNHEY, SVGEGT. The CDR3 spells CASSYSVQGGYTF. CDR3 nucleotide sequence: TGTGCCAGCAGTTACTCCGTCCAAGGTGGCTACACCTTC.

This chain uses TRBV5-5 with TRBJ2-1; TRBD2 might be the D (6 bases). Germline assignment: CDR1 SGHKS and CDR2 YYEKEE (reference sequence). The CDR3 extends over 15 amino acids. The V gene lost 0 bases and the J gene lost 6 bases, with 13 bases spanning the gap. Here the CDR3 reads CASSLAWLAVNEQFF. CDR3 coding DNA: TGTGCCAGCAGCTTGGCATGGTTAGCGGTCAATGAGCAGTTCTTC.

This clonotype was detected ten times or more. The germline gene is not matched at one end of the junction; a read error may be the cause. V and J are TRBV11-3 and TRBJ2-5, with D unresolved. The CDR3 is 11 residues long. The V gene's germline CDR1 is SGHNT and CDR2 YENEEA. CDR3 loop: CASSVEETQYF. CDR3 nucleotides: TGTGCCAGCAGCGTAGAAGAGACCCAGTACTTC.

The V and J genes are TRBV19 and TRBJ1-1; D remains ambiguous. There are 14 residues in the CDR3. Trimming left V 8 bases short and J 3 bases short, with 16 bases between. Germline V gene sequence: CDR1 LNHDA, CDR2 SQIVND (reference sequence). The DNA for the CDR3 is TGTGCCAGTTCCTGGGTCTGGGCGGACACTGAAGCTTTCTTT. Protein sequence: CASSWVWADTEAFF.

This clonotype occurred once. The chain employs TRBV11-3 and TRBJ2-1; 9 positions agree with TRBD2. The V and J ends lost 5 bases and 3 bases, in that order; junction bases with no gene match: 5. The length of the CDR3 is 15 residues. CDR1 SGHNT and CDR2 YENEEA come from the germline V gene. In nucleotides, the CDR3 is TGTGCCAGCAGCCGGCGGGAGGGAGTCTACAATGAGCAGTTCTTC. Its translation: CASSRREGVYNEQFF. The full variable domain, its missing parts supplied by reference TRBV11-3 and TRBJ2-1, is EAGVVQSPRYKIIEKKQPVAFWCNPISGHNTLYWYLQNLGQGPELLIRYENEEAVDDSQLPKDRFSAERLKGVDSTLKIQPAELGDSAVYLCASSRREGVYNEQFFGPGTRLTVL.

This clonotype was seen more than once but under ten times. The V call is TRBV29-1, the J call TRBJ1-2, with D tentatively TRBD1 (5 bases). Trimming shortened V by 5 bases and J by 1 base, and 14 bases separated the two germline ends. This CDR3 comprises 14 residues. Germline V CDR1 and CDR2: SQVTM, ANQGSEA. CDR3 nucleotide sequence: TGCAGCGTTCGACATTCGGGGGTTAACTATGGCTACACCTTC. It translates to CSVRHSGVNYGYTF.

This clonotype was detected only a few times. V and J are TRBV6-1 and TRBJ2-2, with 8 bases aligning to TRBD2. V lost 6 bases to trimming and J lost 7 bases; unmatched junction nucleotides: 10. Germline values: CDR1 MNHNS, CDR2 SASEGT. The CDR3 contains 15 residues. As DNA, the CDR3 is TGTGCCAGCAGCCTCGTGACTAGCGCATACGGGGAGCTGTTTTTT. It encodes CASSLVTSAYGELFF.

This clonotype was observed a few times. This sequence joins TRBV4-3 and TRBJ1-1; 7 nucleotides match TRBD1. Germline V gene sequence: CDR1 LGHNA, CDR2 YSLEER. This CDR3 has 15 amino acids. V dropped 4 bases and J dropped 5; count of bases not matched to a gene: 10. The CDR3 is CASSRNPTGETEAFF. The CDR3 DNA follows: TGCGCCAGCAGCCGAAATCCCACAGGGGAAACTGAAGCTTTCTTT.

The gene calls are TRBV19 and TRBJ1-5, with TRBD1 as a possible D gene (5 bases). Trimming left V 7 bases short and J 9 bases short, with 16 bases between. Germline CDR1 LNHDA, CDR2 SQIVND (reference sequence). The CDR3 covers 13 residues. The CDR3 is CASKEQGHSPQHF. The CDR3 DNA reads as TGTGCCAGTAAGGAGCAGGGCCATTCGCCCCAGCATTTT.

In its sample, this clonotype was seen many times. The chain employs TRBV28 and TRBJ2-4; TRBD1 matches at 8 bases. Germline CDR1 and CDR2: MDHEN and SYDVKM. This CDR3 contains 16 residues. The ends lost 7 bases at V and 1 base at J; junction bases unmatched: 9. The CDR3 loop is CASMAQGARAKNIQYF. The CDR3 DNA is TGTGCCAGCATGGCGCAGGGGGCGCGGGCCAAAAACATTCAGTACTTC.

This clonotype was seen a few times. The J gene is TRBJ1-5, the V gene TRBV3-2; the D call in the table, TRBD1, was not verified against the DNA. TRBV3-2 has pseudogene status. This CDR3 is built from 17 residues. CDR3 sequence reads: CASSPPRSGGFSRPQHF. CDR3 DNA sequence: TGTGCCAGCAGCCCACCCAGGAGTGGGGGGTTCAGTCGGCCCCAGCATTTT.

There are many counts of this clonotype. The chain recombines TRBV3-1 with TRBJ2-7, with 10 nucleotides matching TRBD2. Germline V gives CDR1 LGHDT, CDR2 YNNKEL (reference sequence). CDR3 length equals 16 residues. Germline trimming cut 0 bases from V and 7 bases from J; bases unmatched to any gene: 9. CDR3 protein: CASSQDASGGSREQYF. Here the CDR3 DNA reads TGTGCCAGCAGCCAAGATGCTAGCGGGGGATCTAGGGAGCAGTACTTC.

V is TRBV29-1 and J is TRBJ1-6; 7 nucleotides line up with TRBD1. The trim removed 1 base at V and 8 bases at J, leaving 8 bases unmatched. The CDR3 covers 15 residues. Germline CDR1 is SQVTM and CDR2 is ANQGSEA. CDR3 coding DNA: TGCAGCGTTGAAGGTCCGGGACAGAAATATTCACCCCTCCACTTT. This encodes CSVEGPGQKYSPLHF.

This clonotype was recorded at least ten times. The rearrangement links TRBV6-1 to TRBJ2-5, with 11 bases matching TRBD2. This CDR3 is 17 amino acids long. Trimming took 6 bases from V and 3 from J; bases not matched to a gene: 12. Germline V gene lookup returns CDR1 MNHNS and CDR2 SASEGT. The CDR3 is CASSPHRGLAAKETQYF. As DNA, the CDR3 is TGTGCCAGCAGCCCACACCGGGGACTAGCGGCAAAAGAGACCCAGTACTTC.

This chain connects TRBV6-1 to TRBJ1-1; the D gene is possibly TRBD1 (6 bases). CDR1 is MNHNS and CDR2 is SASEGT in the germline V gene. V was cut by 3 bases and J by 4 bases, with 9 bases left in between. CDR3 length: 13 residues. The CDR3 sequence: CASSDGGATEAFF. The CDR3 nucleotides read TGTGCCAGCAGTGATGGGGGGGCCACTGAAGCTTTCTTT.

This clonotype has at least ten counts. The chain recombines TRBV2 with TRBJ2-5; 7 bases match TRBD1. The germline V gene has CDR1 SNHLY and CDR2 FYNNEI. The ends lost 4 bases at V and 4 bases at J; junction bases unmatched: 3. This CDR3 region has 13 residues. The CDR3 nucleotides are TGTGCCAGCAGTGTCGACAGGGCAGAGACCCAGTACTTC. Protein: CASSVDRAETQYF.

V usage is TRBV7-9 and J usage is TRBJ1-3, with a tentative D call TRBD1 (5 bases). This CDR3 has 15 amino acids. The germline V and J ends were trimmed by 4 bases and 2 bases, with 12 bases remaining between them. Germline values: CDR1 SEHNR, CDR2 FQNEAQ (reference sequence). The CDR3 is CASSSFLGAGNTIYF. In nucleotides, the CDR3 is TGTGCCAGCAGCTCATTCCTGGGGGCTGGAAACACCATATATTTT.

This clonotype has a handful of counts. The V gene is TRBV28, the J gene TRBJ1-1, with 7 bases lining up with TRBD1. Looked up from germline, CDR1 is MDHEN and CDR2 is SYDVKM. J gave up 7 bases and V 5 bases, and 7 bases lay outside the gene matches. This CDR3 region has 13 residues. The CDR3 DNA sequence: TGTGCCAGCAGTCCCTGGGGACAGTTTGAAGCTTTCTTT. This codes for CASSPWGQFEAFF.